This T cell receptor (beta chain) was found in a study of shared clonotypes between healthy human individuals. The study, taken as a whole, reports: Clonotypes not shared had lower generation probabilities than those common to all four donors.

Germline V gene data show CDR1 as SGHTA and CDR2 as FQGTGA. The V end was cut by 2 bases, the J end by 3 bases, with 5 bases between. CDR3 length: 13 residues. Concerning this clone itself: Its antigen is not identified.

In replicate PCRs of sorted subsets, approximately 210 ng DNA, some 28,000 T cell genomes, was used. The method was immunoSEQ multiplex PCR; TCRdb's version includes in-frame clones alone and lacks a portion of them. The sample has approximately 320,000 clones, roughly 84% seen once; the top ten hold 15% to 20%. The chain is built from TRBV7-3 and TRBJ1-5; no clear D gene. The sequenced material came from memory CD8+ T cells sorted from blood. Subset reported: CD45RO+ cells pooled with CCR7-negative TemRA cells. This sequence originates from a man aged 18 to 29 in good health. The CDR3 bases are TGTGCCAGCAGCTTAGACATCAATCAGCCCCAGCATTTT. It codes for CASSLDINQPQHF.